This T cell receptor (beta chain) was found in a study of blood T cell repertoires in COVID-19. Background on the study: PBMCs, B-cell-depleted T cells, or T cells provided the cDNA or gDNA that made up the material.

This table comes from immunoSEQ multiplex PCR, and its TCRdb copy is limited to in-frame clones, with some not included. This table holds just over 250,000 clones, around 87% found once. The V segment lost 5 bases and the J segment 0 bases; nucleotides outside the gene matches: 9. Germline lookup yields CDR1 SGHVS and CDR2 FQNEAQ. CDR3 length equals 16 residues. The clonotype was recovered from a woman aged 50 to 65 with acute or convalescent COVID-19. Sequences were obtained from peripheral blood. The gene calls are TRBV7-8 and TRBJ1-1, with TRBD1 matching over 7 bases. CDR3 loop: CASSLRDSRMNTEAFF. In DNA, the CDR3 is TGTGCCAGCAGCCTGAGGGACAGCCGTATGAACACTGAAGCTTTCTTT.